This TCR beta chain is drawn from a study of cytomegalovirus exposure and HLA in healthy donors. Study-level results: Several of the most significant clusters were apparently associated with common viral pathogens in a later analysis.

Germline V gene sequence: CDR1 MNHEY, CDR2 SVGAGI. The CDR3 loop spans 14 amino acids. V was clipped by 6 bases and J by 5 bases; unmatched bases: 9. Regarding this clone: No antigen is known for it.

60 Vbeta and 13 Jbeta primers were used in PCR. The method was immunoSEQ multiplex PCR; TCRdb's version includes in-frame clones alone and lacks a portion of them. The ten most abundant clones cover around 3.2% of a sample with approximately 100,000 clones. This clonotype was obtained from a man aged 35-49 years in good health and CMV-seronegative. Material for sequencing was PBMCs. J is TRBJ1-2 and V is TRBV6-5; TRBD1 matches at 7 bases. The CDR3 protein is CASRSGTAMYGYTF. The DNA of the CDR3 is TGTGCCAGCAGGTCTGGGACAGCCATGTATGGCTACACCTTC.